Shown below are 28 T cell receptor beta chains from a single sample sequenced in a study of shared clonotypes between healthy human individuals. The protocol was immunoSEQ multiplex PCR, while the TCRdb copy is restricted to in-frame clones and leaves out a portion. The sample lists 2 million to 2.5 million clones; just over 90% were seen once. Sequenced material: naive CD4+ T cells from PBMCs. Subset here: CD45RA+ positively selected. The origin of the receptors is a man in his late teens or twenties in good health. Some clones in this sample may be carry-over from other donors' samples.

The chain uses TRBV4-1 and TRBJ1-3, with D possibly TRBD1 on 5 matching bases. Germline assignment: CDR1 MGHRA and CDR2 YSYEKL. The CDR3 has 16 amino acids. V shed 1 base and J shed 4 bases, with 14 bases lying between them. The CDR3 DNA is TGCGCCAGCAGCCAAGTCGGAGCAGGGTCCGGAAACACCATATATTTT. Translating it yields CASSQVGAGSGNTIYF.

V gene TRBV30 combines with J gene TRBJ1-1, with D unresolved. The length of the CDR3 is 14 residues. Germline CDR1 is GTSNPN and CDR2 is SVGIG (reference sequence). The V and J ends lost 0 bases and 5 bases respectively, with 13 bases between them. The CDR3, as DNA: TGTGCCTGGAGTGTCGGTTGGGGAAAGACTGAAGCTTTCTTT. Translated: CAWSVGWGKTEAFF. The full variable domain, in which reference TRBV30 and TRBJ1-1 provide the parts outside the CDR3, is SQTIHQWPATLVQPVGSPLSLECTVEGTSNPNLYWYRQAAGRGLQLLFYSVGIGQISSEVPQNLSASRPQDRQFILSSKKLLLSDSGFYLCAWSVGWGKTEAFFGQGTRLTVV.

The chain uses TRBV21-1 and TRBJ1-5; the DNA was not used to check the table's D call, TRBD1. TRBV21-1 is reported as a pseudogene. The CDR3 extends over 18 amino acids. The CDR3 DNA sequence: TGTGCCAGCAGCAGTTGTCTTCCGGGACAGTACTACAATCAGCCCCAGCATTTT. It is translated as CASSSCLPGQYYNQPQHF.

The chain recombines TRBV28 with TRBJ2-1; D gene ambiguous. Trimming removed 1 base at V and 0 bases at J, with 7 bases between. Germline assignment: CDR1 MDHEN and CDR2 SYDVKM. The length of the CDR3 is 15 residues. The CDR3 spells CASSLSPVSYNEQFF. CDR3 coding DNA: TGTGCCAGCAGTTTATCCCCGGTCTCCTACAATGAGCAGTTCTTC.

The rearrangement links TRBV30 to TRBJ1-1; tentatively, D is TRBD1 (5 bases). The germline V and J ends were trimmed by 2 bases and 5 bases, with 12 bases remaining between them. Germline V gives CDR1 GTSNPN, CDR2 SVGIG (reference sequence). This CDR3 is 13 amino acids long. This chain's CDR3 is CAWSSMDKTEAFF. CDR3 bases: TGTGCCTGGAGTTCGATGGACAAGACTGAAGCTTTCTTT.

This clone appeared a few times. The DNA of the CDR3 is TGTGCCATCCCGGGACAGGGGGCCTATGAGCAGTTCTTC. Its translation is CAIPGQGAYEQFF. This sequence joins TRBV6-1 and TRBJ2-1, with 12 positions matching TRBD1. The CDR3 consists of 13 residues. Looked up from germline, CDR1 is MNHNS and CDR2 is SASEGT. With 10 bases clipped from V and 8 bases from J, the junction kept 6 bases outside the gene matches.

This chain joins TRBV5-4 and TRBJ2-2, with D possibly being TRBD1 (8 bases). Germline CDR1 SGHNT, CDR2 YYREEE (reference sequence). The CDR3 is made up of 16 amino acids. The V and J ends lost 3 bases and 5 bases respectively, with 17 bases between them. CDR3 sequence (DNA): TGTGCCAGCAGCTATTGGACAGGGCGGGGGACCGGGGAGCTGTTTTTT. Amino acids: CASSYWTGRGTGELFF.

This CDR3 is CASSSTGSSNQPQHF. The DNA for the CDR3 is TGCGCCAGCAGCTCGACAGGGTCTAGCAATCAGCCCCAGCATTTT. The chain is built from TRBV5-1 and TRBJ1-5, with TRBD1 matching over 7 bases. Germline loops: CDR1 SGHRS, CDR2 YFSETQ. Trimming removed 3 bases from V and 0 bases from J; junction bases left unmatched: 3. This CDR3 comprises 15 residues.

The V and J genes are TRBV5-1 and TRBJ1-5; 7 positions match TRBD1. CDR1 is SGHRS and CDR2 is YFSETQ in the germline V gene. Trimming took 5 bases from V and 2 from J; bases not matched to a gene: 7. The CDR3 has 15 amino acids. The CDR3 nucleotides are TGCGCCAGCAGTCTAACAGGGGTTCGCAATCAGCCCCAGCATTTT. It encodes CASSLTGVRNQPQHF.

This CDR3 is CASSKQGAFLRGYTF. The CDR3 DNA sequence: TGTGCCAGCAGTAAACAGGGGGCGTTTTTGCGTGGCTACACCTTC. The V and J genes are TRBV6-5 and TRBJ1-2, with 9 positions matching TRBD1. The CDR3 spans 15 residues. Germline trimming cut 5 bases from V and 7 bases from J; bases unmatched to any gene: 11. Germline V CDR1 and CDR2: MNHEY, SVGAGI.

The chain links TRBV28 to TRBJ2-7; unclear D gene. CDR1 and CDR2 (germline): MDHEN, SYDVKM. V shed 8 bases and J shed 2 bases, with 13 bases lying between them. This CDR3 spans 13 amino acids. The CDR3 sequence is CASPQRTPYEQYF. The CDR3 coding sequence is TGTGCCAGCCCTCAGCGAACCCCCTACGAGCAGTACTTC.

The chain uses TRBV18 and TRBJ1-1; D is uncertain. Germline values: CDR1 KGHSH, CDR2 LQKENI. The CDR3 is made up of 16 amino acids. Trimming took 0 bases from V and 4 from J, leaving 15 bases between them. CDR3 coding DNA: TGTGCCAGCTCACCACCGTCGGCAGTTGGGTTCACTGAAGCTTTCTTT. Its protein product is CASSPPSAVGFTEAFF.

The chain uses TRBV28 and TRBJ1-2, with 8 nucleotides matching TRBD1. This CDR3 contains 14 residues. J was trimmed by 8 bases and V by 5 bases; bases with no gene match: 10. CDR1 and CDR2 (germline): MDHEN, SYDVKM. CDR3 nucleotide sequence: TGTGCCAGCAGTCCATCGGACAGGGTAGGAGGCTACACCTTC. This gives the protein CASSPSDRVGGYTF.

This chain connects TRBV2 to TRBJ1-1; D is unclear. Germline values: CDR1 SNHLY, CDR2 FYNNEI. Trimming left V 2 bases short and J 1 base short, with 11 bases between. This CDR3 has 15 residues. CDR3 sequence reads: CASSEREGRNTEAFF. DNA of the CDR3: TGTGCCAGCAGTGAAAGGGAAGGGAGGAACACTGAAGCTTTCTTT.

The chain uses TRBV14 and TRBJ2-2, with 9 bases that match TRBD1. CDR3 size: 16 residues. Trimming removed 4 bases from V and 5 bases from J; junction bases left unmatched: 8. The V gene's germline CDR1 is SGHDN and CDR2 FVKESK. The CDR3 region is CASSRYRDRDTGELFF. CDR3 DNA: TGTGCCAGCAGCCGGTACCGGGACAGGGATACCGGGGAGCTGTTTTTT.

The chain employs TRBV5-1 and TRBJ1-4; weak D call: TRBD1 (6 bases). Trimming removed 4 bases at V and 6 bases at J, with 16 bases between. The germline CDR1 and CDR2 sequences are SGHRS and YFSETQ. The CDR3 is made up of 15 amino acids. The CDR3 nucleotides are TGCGCCAGCAGCCAACGGGGGGCAAAAGATGAAAAACTGTTTTTT. Its protein product is CASSQRGAKDEKLFF.

The chain employs TRBV15 and TRBJ2-1, with 10 bases fitting TRBD1. Germline V gene sequence: CDR1 LNHNV, CDR2 YYDKDF (reference sequence). Trimming took 4 bases from V and 7 from J; bases not matched to a gene: 7. CDR3 length: 15 amino acids. This CDR3 reads CATSTGTGARNEQFF. The DNA for the CDR3 is TGTGCCACCAGCACTGGGACAGGGGCTCGGAATGAGCAGTTCTTC.

The chain uses TRBV2 and TRBJ1-5; 7 bases are shared with TRBD1. This CDR3 region has 15 residues. CDR1 and CDR2 (germline): SNHLY, FYNNEI. J lost 5 bases, V lost 10 bases, and 14 bases had no gene match. Here the CDR3 DNA reads TGTGCCACCAGATACGGGACAGCAGCTGATCAGCCCCAGCATTTT. Translating gives CATRYGTAADQPQHF.

For this clone: This same CDR3 is encoded by further DNA sequences in the sample. This chain connects TRBV28 to TRBJ2-7, with D perhaps matching TRBD2 (6 bases). Germline CDR1 MDHEN, CDR2 SYDVKM. The CDR3 runs 13 residues. V was cut by 3 bases and J by 3 bases, with 9 bases left in between. This CDR3 is CASSFGGVYEQYF. The CDR3 nucleotides read TGTGCCAGCAGTTTCGGAGGGGTCTACGAGCAGTACTTC.

The gene calls are TRBV6-6 and TRBJ2-5, with D uncertain. Germline V gene lookup returns CDR1 MNHNY and CDR2 SVGAGI (reference sequence). The CDR3 totals 13 residues. Between the trimmed V and J ends, which lost 7 bases and 0 bases, there was a span of 9 bases. The CDR3 coding sequence is TGTGCCAGCACTCGACGGGACCAAGAGACCCAGTACTTC. It yields the protein CASTRRDQETQYF.

The chain carries TRBV5-1 and TRBJ2-5; 11 bases map to TRBD1. The CDR3 covers 15 residues. The V and J ends lost 6 bases and 9 bases, in that order; junction bases with no gene match: 13. The germline gives CDR1 SGHRS, CDR2 YFSETQ. This chain's CDR3 is CASTRVEGQGAAQYF. CDR3 DNA: TGCGCCAGCACACGGGTCGAAGGACAGGGGGCAGCCCAGTACTTC.

V and J are TRBV27 and TRBJ1-1; tentative D call: TRBD1 (5 bases). The CDR3 totals 13 residues. Germline V gene sequence: CDR1 MNHEY, CDR2 SMNVEV (reference sequence). The V and J ends lost 2 bases and 6 bases respectively, with 10 bases between them. The chain's CDR3 is CASSLIRGSEAFF. The CDR3 region has the DNA TGTGCCAGCAGTTTAATTCGGGGGTCTGAAGCTTTCTTT.

This CDR3 is CASSFGSGENTDTQYF. The CDR3 DNA follows: TGTGCCAGCAGCTTTGGGAGCGGGGAGAACACAGATACGCAGTATTTT. The chain uses TRBV7-9 and TRBJ2-3; 7 bases line up with TRBD2. CDR1 SEHNR and CDR2 FQNEAQ come from the germline V gene (reference sequence). The J segment lost 2 bases and the V segment lost 3 bases, leaving 8 bases of the junction unmatched. The length of the CDR3 is 16 residues. Full variable domain (outside the CDR3, taken from reference TRBV7-9 and TRBJ2-3): DTGVSQNPRHKITKRGQNVTFRCDPISEHNRLYWYRQTLGQGPEFLTYFQNEAQLEKSRLLSDRFSAERPKGSFSTLEIQRTEQGDSAMYLCASSFGSGENTDTQYFGPGTRLTVL.

The V and J genes are TRBV9 and TRBJ2-1; D remains ambiguous. V was shortened by 0 bases and J by 9 bases, with 7 bases between the two germline ends. The germline V gene encodes CDR1 SGDLS and CDR2 YYNGEE. The CDR3 covers 12 residues. CDR3 loop: CASSVDSSEQFF. CDR3 DNA sequence: TGTGCCAGCAGCGTAGACTCTTCTGAGCAGTTCTTC.

V is TRBV6-5 and J is TRBJ1-4; perhaps TRBD1 as D (5 bases). CDR1 and CDR2 (germline): MNHEY, SVGAGI. This CDR3 spans 15 amino acids. V was clipped by 1 base and J by 4 bases, with 10 bases between them. The CDR3, as DNA: TGTGCCAGCAGTTACTATGCAGGGTTTAATGAAAAACTGTTTTTT. Encoded protein: CASSYYAGFNEKLFF.

The CDR3 protein is CASSMGTQDTQYF. The CDR3 bases are TGTGCCAGTAGTATGGGGACTCAGGATACGCAGTATTTT. The J gene is TRBJ2-3, the V gene TRBV19, with D possibly matching TRBD2 (6 bases). Germline V gene sequence: CDR1 LNHDA, CDR2 SQIVND (reference sequence). This CDR3 comprises 13 residues. Trimming stripped 3 bases from V and 6 bases from J, with 10 bases between.

CDR3 nucleotides: TGTGCCAGCAGCGCCCTAGCGGGGGTACAAGAGACCCAGTACTTC. Translating it yields CASSALAGVQETQYF. The gene calls are TRBV6-6 and TRBJ2-5; TRBD2 matches 10 bases. This CDR3 spans 15 amino acids. CDR1 is MNHNY and CDR2 is SVGAGI in the germline V gene (reference sequence). With V trimmed by 6 bases and J by 2 bases, 6 bases remained unmatched.

The chain combines TRBV9 with TRBJ1-4, with 8 bases aligning to TRBD1. Germline V gives CDR1 SGDLS, CDR2 YYNGEE. This CDR3 is 13 amino acids long. J was trimmed by 8 bases and V by 4 bases; bases with no gene match: 4. CDR3 amino acids: CASSYDRGEKLFF. CDR3 sequence (DNA): TGTGCCAGCAGCTACGACAGGGGCGAAAAACTGTTTTTT.